Listed here is a single T cell receptor beta chain. The antigen remains unidentified. Sequencing was performed with immunoSEQ multiplex PCR; in TCRdb, only in-frame clones are kept and a portion is missing. The data show around 140,000 clones, with around 90% seen just once and about 4.1% held by the top ten. The data were obtained in a study of T cell responses to AZD1222 COVID-19 vaccine. The CDR3 runs 13 residues. The V gene lost 8 bases and the J gene lost 0 bases, with 8 bases spanning the gap. Germline V CDR1 and CDR2: MDHEN, SYDVKM. General study points: There were vaccine-associated CD4 TCRs across spike, dominant at 160-218 and 743-854.

Sequences were derived from peripheral blood, sampled 28 days after the second AZD1222 dose. The TCR was taken from an adult who received the AZD1222 COVID-19 vaccine. The rearrangement joins TRBV28 to TRBJ2-4; D is possibly TRBD1 (6 bases). CDR3 bases: TGTGCCAGCGGGACACCAGCCAAAAACATTCAGTACTTC. Amino acids: CASGTPAKNIQYF.